The 29 T cell receptor beta chains below come from one sample, sequenced in a study of T cells after yellow fever vaccination (dated by TCRdb to between 2018 and 2021). The receptor library was made with 5' RACE. Sequencing used an Illumina HiSeq 2500. The raw public data were reprocessed by TCRdb itself: fastp quality trimming at Q25, MiXCR clonotype calling, in-frame beta chains only. Rows merge per CDR3 protein into single entries with the most common DNA and genes. The sample table lists hundreds of thousands of distinct CDR3 sequences, less than 15% of them with a count of one. Clones ranked in the top ten supply more than 13% of the sample. Read against the paper, the sample's treatment or condition label means: live attenuated yellow fever vaccine strain. Sequencing used PBMCs, obtained on the day of the yellow fever booster vaccination. These receptor sequences come from a man aged 25-45 years who received the YFV17D yellow fever vaccine.

This chain uses TRBV3-1 with TRBJ2-7; D is ambiguous. Germline CDR1 LGHDT, CDR2 YNNKEL (reference sequence). This CDR3 has 12 residues. With 3 bases removed from V and 6 bases from J, the gap between germline ends came to 9 bases. The CDR3 DNA sequence: TGTGCCAGCAGCCAGCCCAGGACCGAGCAGTACTTC. It yields the protein CASSQPRTEQYF.

The CDR3 loop reads CASSSGTVNEKLFF. For the CDR3, the DNA is TGCGCCAGCAGCTCCGGGACAGTGAATGAAAAACTGTTTTTT. This chain uses TRBV5-1 with TRBJ1-4; 7 bases are shared with TRBD1. Germline-derived CDR1 and CDR2 are SGHRS and YFSETQ. V dropped 3 bases and J dropped 5; count of bases not matched to a gene: 4. CDR3 length equals 14 residues.

This clonotype was observed a few times. This chain uses TRBV6-4 with TRBJ2-6; 9 nucleotides match TRBD1. V trimming: 2 bases; J trimming: 0 bases; junction bases outside the gene matches: 5. The CDR3 runs to 18 residues. In germline, CDR1 is MRHNA, CDR2 SNTAGT. This CDR3 reads CASSDPTGGPSGANVLTF. The CDR3 DNA is TGTGCCAGCAGTGACCCGACAGGGGGGCCCTCTGGGGCCAACGTCCTGACTTTC.

This clonotype was seen many times. The V call is TRBV20-1, the J call TRBJ1-3; a weak D match, TRBD1 (5 bases). Germline CDR1 and CDR2: DFQATT and SNEGSKA (reference sequence). V was clipped by 2 bases and J by 8 bases, with 7 bases between them. The CDR3 has 11 residues. CDR3 residues: CSARTGYTIYF. CDR3 coding DNA: TGCAGTGCTAGAACAGGATACACCATATATTTT.

There are a few counts of this clonotype. The chain uses TRBV7-8 and TRBJ2-5; D may match TRBD1 or TRBD2 (5 bases each). The CDR3 is 14 amino acids. With 4 bases removed from V and 2 bases from J, the gap between germline ends came to 11 bases. Germline V gives CDR1 SGHVS, CDR2 FQNEAQ. The CDR3, as DNA: TGTGCCAGCAGCTCCCAGGGACGGCAAGAGACCCAGTACTTC. Encoded protein: CASSSQGRQETQYF. Full variable domain (remainder filled in from reference TRBV7-8 and TRBJ2-5): GAGVSQSPRYKVAKRGQDVALRCDPISGHVSLFWYQQALGQGPEFLTYFQNEAQLDKSGLPSDRFFAERPEGSVSTLKIQRTQQEDSAVYLCASSSQGRQETQYFGPGTRLLVL.

The sample holds a few counts of this clonotype. The chain recombines TRBV7-3 with TRBJ2-1; 7 bases match TRBD1. The CDR3 has 15 residues. Germline lookup yields CDR1 SGHTA and CDR2 FQGTGA. The trim removed 1 base at V and 6 bases at J, leaving 6 bases unmatched. Here the CDR3 reads CASSLRGTEGNEQFF. The CDR3 nucleotides are TGTGCCAGCAGCTTAAGGGGGACAGAAGGCAATGAGCAGTTCTTC.

The chain recombines TRBV20-1 with TRBJ2-5, with 7 bases that match TRBD1. V shed 2 bases, J shed 5 bases, and the junction held 5 bases outside the gene matches. There are 13 residues in the CDR3. Germline values: CDR1 DFQATT, CDR2 SNEGSKA (reference sequence). The CDR3 region is CSARRDSGETQYF. The CDR3 DNA sequence: TGCAGTGCTAGACGGGACAGTGGTGAGACCCAGTACTTC.

This clonotype was counted only a few times. This chain uses TRBV7-2 with TRBJ1-5; TRBD1 agrees at 11 bases. The CDR3 totals 15 residues. The V and J ends lost 5 bases and 6 bases, in that order; junction bases with no gene match: 6. CDR1 SGHTA and CDR2 FQGNSA come from the germline V gene. CDR3 loop: CASSAGQGAGQPQHF. CDR3 in DNA: TGTGCCAGCAGCGCCGGACAGGGGGCGGGTCAGCCCCAGCATTTT.

The J gene is TRBJ2-7, the V gene TRBV7-2, with a possible D match to TRBD2 (6 bases). This CDR3 is 14 amino acids long. Germline V gene lookup returns CDR1 SGHTA and CDR2 FQGNSA. The ends were cut back, 3 bases at V and 1 base at J, with 10 bases in the middle. CDR3 coding DNA: TGTGCCAGCAGCTTCATGGCGGGATCCTACGAGCAGTACTTC. Its translation: CASSFMAGSYEQYF.

The chain recombines TRBV21-1 with TRBJ2-3; the table names TRBD1, a call not compared with the DNA. TRBV21-1 is noted as a pseudogene. The CDR3 is 15 amino acids. The CDR3: CASSKDRGITDTQYF. CDR3 bases: TGTGCCAGCAGCAAAGACAGGGGGATCACAGATACGCAGTATTTT.

This clonotype was counted a few times. The genes are TRBV28 and TRBJ2-7, with unresolved D. The CDR3 loop spans 11 amino acids. Germline V gives CDR1 MDHEN, CDR2 SYDVKM. The V gene lost 8 bases and the J gene lost 2 bases, with 7 bases spanning the gap. In DNA, the CDR3 is TGTGCCAGCCTCGGACCCTACGAGCAGTACTTC. Protein: CASLGPYEQYF.

This sequence joins TRBV6-5 and TRBJ2-1; 14 bases match TRBD2. This CDR3 has 16 residues. Per the germline V gene, CDR1 is MNHEY and CDR2 is SVGAGI. The junction had 5 bases not matched to a gene; V was cut back by 2 bases and J by 8 bases. CDR3 in amino acids: CASSYLTSGRAYEQFF. The CDR3 coding sequence is TGTGCCAGCAGTTACCTGACTAGCGGGAGGGCCTATGAGCAGTTCTTC.

This clonotype occurred a few times. This sequence joins TRBV7-2 and TRBJ2-7; D could derive from TRBD1 or TRBD2 (5 bases each). Germline V gene lookup returns CDR1 SGHTA and CDR2 FQGNSA. CDR3 size: 17 residues. Deletions cut 5 bases from V and 6 bases from J, with 26 bases between. CDR3 in DNA: TGTGCCAGCAGCCCAACCGGGGCTAGCCTGAGAGCAGGCGAGCAGTACTTC. Translation: CASSPTGASLRAGEQYF.

This clonotype was seen a handful of times. The chain uses TRBV20-1 and TRBJ2-5, with 11 bases matching TRBD2. There are 15 residues in the CDR3. In germline, CDR1 is DFQATT, CDR2 SNEGSKA (reference sequence). The junction had 3 bases not matched to a gene; V was cut back by 3 bases and J by 0 bases. CDR3 sequence: CSARRLAGYQETQYF. The CDR3, as DNA: TGCAGTGCTAGGCGACTAGCGGGGTACCAAGAGACCCAGTACTTC.

This clonotype was recorded many times. This chain joins TRBV6-5 and TRBJ2-1; 11 bases are a match to TRBD1. The V and J ends lost 5 bases and 12 bases, in that order; junction bases with no gene match: 3. Per germline, CDR1 MNHEY and CDR2 SVGAGI. The CDR3 extends over 12 amino acids. This CDR3 is CASSQGQGVQFF. CDR3 DNA: TGTGCCAGCAGTCAGGGACAGGGGGTGCAGTTCTTC.

This clonotype was counted a few times. V usage is TRBV11-3 and J usage is TRBJ2-3; D is ambiguous. Deletions cut 4 bases from V and 6 bases from J, with 8 bases between. The germline gives CDR1 SGHNT, CDR2 YENEEA. The CDR3 runs to 12 residues. The CDR3 loop reads CASSYLSDTQYF. CDR3 coding DNA: TGTGCCAGCAGCTATTTATCGGATACGCAGTATTTT.

The rearrangement uses TRBV2 and TRBJ2-5, with D maybe TRBD2 (6 bases). Germline V lookup: CDR1 SNHLY, CDR2 FYNNEI. V gave up 6 bases and J gave up 2 bases, with 13 bases separating them. The CDR3 consists of 14 residues. In DNA, the CDR3 is TGTGCCAGCAGCCGGGGGTTGGGGCAAGAGACCCAGTACTTC. Translating gives CASSRGLGQETQYF.

This clonotype was detected only a few times. The chain employs TRBV5-5 and TRBJ2-3, with 8 positions matching TRBD2. CDR3 length: 15 amino acids. Germline assignment: CDR1 SGHKS and CDR2 YYEKEE (reference sequence). Trimming took 5 bases from V and 6 from J; bases not matched to a gene: 11. CDR3: CASRRPGLVDDTQYF. CDR3 DNA: TGTGCCAGCAGGCGACCGGGACTAGTGGATGATACGCAGTATTTT.

This clonotype has just a few counts. J is TRBJ2-3 and V is TRBV20-1, with D possibly being TRBD1 or TRBD2 (6 bases each). This CDR3 has 14 amino acids. V was shortened by 4 bases and J by 5 bases, with 16 bases between the two germline ends. Germline V gene data show CDR1 as DFQATT and CDR2 as SNEGSKA (reference sequence). CDR3 DNA sequence: TGCAGTGCTATCGGTAGGAGGGGGGAAGATACGCAGTATTTT. Amino acids: CSAIGRRGEDTQYF.

This clonotype has just one count. The rearrangement links TRBV12-3 or TRBV12-4 to TRBJ1-4; 7 nucleotides match TRBD1. J lost 4 bases, V lost 5 bases, and 10 bases had no gene match. The CDR3 runs to 16 residues. The CDR3 DNA follows: TGTGCCAGCAGTGCCCTGAACAGGGGCTTTAATGAAAAACTGTTTTTT. Protein sequence: CASSALNRGFNEKLFF.

There are a few counts of this clonotype. The V call is TRBV7-2, the J call TRBJ1-5, with D perhaps TRBD1 (5 bases). CDR3 size: 15 residues. The germline V and J ends were trimmed by 1 base and 7 bases, with 14 bases remaining between them. The germline V gene encodes CDR1 SGHTA and CDR2 FQGNSA. The CDR3 sequence is CASSLGQGIGQPQHF. CDR3 DNA: TGTGCCAGCAGCTTAGGGCAGGGTATAGGGCAGCCCCAGCATTTT.

The chain combines TRBV19 with TRBJ2-2; 9 nucleotides agree with TRBD2. Per the germline V gene, CDR1 is LNHDA and CDR2 is SQIVND (reference sequence). CDR3 size: 16 residues. With V trimmed by 8 bases and J by 4 bases, 11 bases remained unmatched. CDR3: CASLGIAGAPTGELFF. The CDR3 DNA reads as TGTGCCAGTTTGGGGATAGCGGGGGCACCCACCGGGGAGCTGTTTTTT.

The V and J genes are TRBV12-3 or TRBV12-4 and TRBJ2-7; TRBD1 aligns across 9 bases. Trimming removed 3 bases from V and 11 bases from J; junction bases left unmatched: 14. The CDR3 runs to 15 residues. Here the CDR3 DNA reads TGTGCCAGCAGTTTTATTATACAGGACAGGGGCTGTGAGTACTTC. Its protein product is CASSFIIQDRGCEYF.

The gene calls are TRBV28 and TRBJ2-7, with D possibly matching TRBD1 (5 bases). This CDR3 comprises 16 residues. The germline V and J ends were trimmed by 6 bases and 3 bases, with 21 bases remaining between them. Germline values: CDR1 MDHEN, CDR2 SYDVKM. CDR3 sequence (DNA): TGTGCCAGCAGACCGGCCGGACACATCCTCAACTACGAGCAGTACTTC. It specifies CASRPAGHILNYEQYF.

This clonotype was counted between two and nine times. V is TRBV30 and J is TRBJ1-1, with D maybe TRBD1 (5 bases). CDR3 length: 10 amino acids. The V end lost 5 bases, the J end lost 4 bases, and 5 bases lay between the germline ends. Germline values: CDR1 GTSNPN, CDR2 SVGIG (reference sequence). The CDR3 sequence: CAWGTTEAFF. CDR3 DNA sequence: TGTGCCTGGGGGACCACTGAAGCTTTCTTT. The entire variable domain, with the rest obtained from reference TRBV30 and TRBJ1-1, is as follows: SQTIHQWPATLVQPVGSPLSLECTVEGTSNPNLYWYRQAAGRGLQLLFYSVGIGQISSEVPQNLSASRPQDRQFILSSKKLLLSDSGFYLCAWGTTEAFFGQGTRLTVV.

This clonotype was detected once. V and J are TRBV5-6 and TRBJ2-1; 8 bases fit TRBD1. J gave up 6 bases and V 4 bases, and 3 bases lay outside the gene matches. Per germline, CDR1 SGHDT and CDR2 YYEEEE. The CDR3 has 13 amino acids. CDR3 amino acids: CASSPDRANEQFF. Here the CDR3 DNA reads TGTGCCAGCAGCCCGGACAGGGCCAATGAGCAGTTCTTC.

The CDR3 loop reads CATSGGSLNEQFF. CDR3 sequence (DNA): TGTGCCACCTCAGGCGGGTCGTTGAATGAGCAGTTCTTC. This rearrangement joins TRBV10-3 to TRBJ2-1; a weak D match, TRBD2 (5 bases). Germline CDR1 is ENHRY and CDR2 is SYGVKD. CDR3 size: 13 residues. The germline V and J ends were trimmed by 10 bases and 7 bases, with 17 bases remaining between them.

V is TRBV2 and J is TRBJ1-2; 9 positions match TRBD1. From germline, CDR1 is SNHLY and CDR2 FYNNEI. After removal of 3 bases from V and 7 bases from J, the junction contained 9 bases not matched to a gene. This CDR3 has 15 amino acids. CDR3 amino acids: CASSEREQGASGYTF. CDR3 bases: TGTGCCAGCAGTGAGAGAGAACAGGGGGCGAGTGGCTACACCTTC.

The chain has TRBV12-3 or TRBV12-4 and TRBJ2-4, with D possibly matching TRBD1 (5 bases). V gave up 2 bases and J gave up 2 bases, with 7 bases separating them. CDR3 length: 14 residues. The CDR3 here is CASSLQGTKNIQYF. Written as DNA, the CDR3 is TGTGCCAGCAGTTTACAGGGCACCAAAAACATTCAGTACTTC.